This TCR beta chain was found in a study of blood T cell repertoires in COVID-19. The CDR3 spans 15 residues. Trimming cost V 0 bases and J 6 bases; bases outside gene matches: 7. Germline CDR1 LGHDT, CDR2 YNNKEL (reference sequence). Clones were read by immunoSEQ multiplex PCR, and TCRdb kept only the in-frame ones, dropping some. The data show about 210,000 clones, roughly 80% seen once. The sequenced sample was peripheral blood. The sequence came from a woman in her 70s with acute or convalescent COVID-19. This chain connects TRBV3-1 (or the pseudogene TRBV3-2) to TRBJ2-7, with TRBD1 identical over 8 bases. As DNA, the CDR3 is TGTGCCAGCAGCCAAGATGGGGGGACAGGCTCCGAGCAGTACGTC. Translated, it gives CASSQDGGTGSEQYV.